This record looks at one TCR beta chain sequence and its context. Its specificity is unknown. This sample was taken from a study of OX40 agonist ivuxolimab in advanced cancers. Study-level findings and limits: Both blood CD4+ and CD8+ T cells showed clonal growth by week 6 at 0.1 to 3.0 mg/kg. Expanded peripheral T-cell antigen specificity went undetermined.

The CDR3 runs 15 residues. With V trimmed by 5 bases and J by 7 bases, 12 bases remained unmatched. The V gene's germline CDR1 is MDHEN and CDR2 SYDVKM. Produced via immunoSEQ multiplex PCR; TCRdb's table is partial and in-frame only. The table includes tens of thousands of clones, about 90% detected once. The TCR originated in an adult with an advanced solid tumor such as melanoma, head and neck, liver or kidney cancer. Sample: CD4+ or CD8+ T cells sorted from blood, taken in a trial of the OX40 agonist ivuxolimab. V gene TRBV28 combines with J gene TRBJ1-1; 8 bases are a match to TRBD1. The DNA of the CDR3 is TGTGCCAGCAGTGCAGGGGAACAGGGGGGGATTGAAGCTTTCTTT. Translation: CASSAGEQGGIEAFF.